This T cell receptor (beta chain) was recorded in a study of T-cell reconstitution after alpha-beta-depleted transplantation in children. Findings of the study overall: Hyperexpanded clones declined; after one year, newly produced T cells mostly supplied diversity. Expanded graft clones, several hundred of them, were reportedly the source of alpha-beta T cells about two months after transplant. For some patients, TCRbeta diversity was high at day 60 because of recipient T cells and thymic progenitors that survived.

CDR3 length: 16 amino acids. With 1 base removed from V and 6 bases from J, the gap between germline ends came to 18 bases. Per germline, CDR1 SGHTA and CDR2 FQGNSA. Points on this clonotype: Its antigen is not identified.

Unique molecular identifiers were incorporated when the TCRbeta library was constructed. TCRdb reprocessed the PCR reads with MiXCR, giving one entry per CDR3 protein. The table lists approximately 800,000 distinct CDR3 sequences, 16% of them singletons. The TCR comes from a male patient younger than 18 who had a stem cell transplant for acute lymphoblastic leukemia, so the T cells may come from the graft donor. The chain has TRBV7-2 and TRBJ2-5; tentatively, D is TRBD2 (5 bases). This specimen consisted of PBMCs, mostly from graft donor cells, obtained 360 days after TCRalphabeta/CD19-depleted stem cell transplant. CDR3 nucleotide sequence: TGTGCCAGCAGCTTAGATCCCGCGAGGGCCTGGAAGACCCAGTACTTC. It specifies CASSLDPARAWKTQYF.